These 27 T cell receptor beta chains share one sample of origin, sequenced in a study of cytomegalovirus exposure and HLA in healthy donors. This PCR relied on a set of 60 Vbeta primers and 13 Jbeta primers. The table came from immunoSEQ multiplex PCR; TCRdb's copy has only in-frame clones and leaves some out. Of about 140,000 clones detected, around 80% appear once; the ten largest clones hold about 3.4%. The specimen was PBMCs. These receptors were collected from a man aged 18 to 30 in good health and CMV-seropositive.

V and J are TRBV4-1 and TRBJ2-7; 8 nucleotides match TRBD2. There are 17 residues in the CDR3. V shed 0 bases, J shed 1 base, and the junction held 8 bases outside the gene matches. The V gene's germline CDR1 is MGHRA and CDR2 YSYEKL. The CDR3 sequence is CASSQETVIAGSYEQYF. CDR3 DNA sequence: TGCGCCAGCAGCCAAGAGACGGTGATAGCGGGATCCTACGAGCAGTACTTC.

V gene TRBV7-9 combines with J gene TRBJ1-4; TRBD1 is a possible D gene (6 bases). V lost 3 bases to trimming and J lost 8 bases, with 16 bases between them. This CDR3 spans 15 amino acids. Germline CDR1 SEHNR, CDR2 FQNEAQ (reference sequence). This CDR3 is CASSFIVDRDEKLFF. In DNA form, the CDR3 reads TGTGCCAGCAGCTTCATCGTGGACAGAGACGAAAAACTGTTTTTT.

V and J are TRBV30 and TRBJ2-5; maybe TRBD2 (6 bases). CDR3 length equals 13 residues. The V gene's germline CDR1 is GTSNPN and CDR2 SVGIG (reference sequence). Trimming removed 5 bases at V and 5 bases at J, with 15 bases between. The CDR3 reads CAWGGRGRETQYF. In DNA form, the CDR3 reads TGTGCCTGGGGTGGGAGAGGGAGGGAGACCCAGTACTTC.

The genes are TRBV7-9 and TRBJ1-1; D is perhaps TRBD1 (5 bases). From germline, CDR1 is SEHNR and CDR2 FQNEAQ (reference sequence). V was shortened by 3 bases and J by 2 bases, with 10 bases between the two germline ends. The CDR3 spans 14 residues. The CDR3 DNA is TGTGCCAGCAGCTTCAGACAGAATAACACTGAAGCTTTCTTT. It yields the protein CASSFRQNNTEAFF.

The table lists this clone with a count of one. The chain joins TRBV7-3 to TRBJ2-1, with a possible D match to TRBD1 (7 bases). This CDR3 comprises 16 residues. The germline gives CDR1 SGHTA, CDR2 FQGTGA. Trimming took off 4 bases at V and 3 bases at J, with 16 bases between the two ends. The CDR3 DNA is TGTGCCAGCAGCTCTGAGGGCCAGGGGGGCTACAATGAGCAGTTCTTC. Its translation: CASSSEGQGGYNEQFF.

The J gene is TRBJ2-3, the V gene TRBV5-1, with TRBD1 matching 9 bases. CDR1 and CDR2 from the germline V gene are SGHRS and YFSETQ. V was pared by 4 bases and J by 4 bases, with 10 bases of the junction left unmatched. The CDR3 loop spans 16 amino acids. The DNA of the CDR3 is TGCGCCAGCAGCCCGCGGGACAGGGCCCCAGCAGATACGCAGTATTTT. Encoded protein: CASSPRDRAPADTQYF.

For the CDR3, the DNA is TGTGCCAGCAGCCAAGACTCACAGGGCGATGAAAAACTGTTTTTT. This translates into CASSQDSQGDEKLFF. The chain couples TRBV4-2 to TRBJ1-4, with D possibly matching TRBD1 (6 bases). Trimming shortened V by 0 bases and J by 6 bases, and 11 bases separated the two germline ends. Germline CDR1 is LGHNA and CDR2 is YNFKEQ. The CDR3 is made up of 15 amino acids.

The chain links TRBV12-2 to TRBJ1-5; the table's D call of TRBD1 was not tested on the DNA. TRBV12-2 is deemed a pseudogene. The CDR3 has 16 residues. CDR3 loop: CASRLAPGHKRQPQHF. The CDR3 coding sequence is TGTGCAAGTCGCTTAGCGCCGGGACACAAGCGTCAGCCCCAGCATTTT.

The CDR3 coding sequence is TGTGCCGCGGCGGGAGGGCCCTACGAGCAGTACTTC. Translation gives CAAAGGPYEQYF. The chain combines TRBV28 with TRBJ2-5; 9 positions match TRBD2. The J call may be wrong; the DNA end is better matched by TRBJ2-7. Germline CDR1 and CDR2: MDHEN and SYDVKM. The CDR3 consists of 12 residues.

This chain links TRBV6-1 with TRBJ1-1, with 11 bases fitting TRBD1. The CDR3 runs 15 residues. From germline, CDR1 is MNHNS and CDR2 SASEGT. V lost 6 bases, J lost 4 bases, and 7 bases stayed unmatched. Here the CDR3 reads CASRGQGVVGTEAFF. CDR3 DNA: TGTGCCAGCAGGGGACAGGGGGTAGTTGGCACTGAAGCTTTCTTT.

V usage is TRBV7-8 and J usage is TRBJ1-2; D possibly corresponds to TRBD1 (5 bases). In germline, CDR1 is SGHVS, CDR2 FQNEAQ. The CDR3 is made up of 12 amino acids. Between the trimmed V and J ends, which lost 7 bases and 6 bases, there was a span of 12 bases. CDR3 amino acids: CASTRRGDGYTF. CDR3 bases: TGTGCCAGCACCCGCCGGGGGGATGGCTACACCTTC.

The chain uses TRBV5-1 and TRBJ1-6, with D perhaps matching TRBD1 (6 bases). With 0 bases removed from V and 14 bases from J, the gap between germline ends came to 15 bases. Germline CDR1 SGHRS, CDR2 YFSETQ. The CDR3 has 14 residues. CDR3 nucleotide sequence: TGCGCCAGCAGCTTGGTTGCACAGGGTGATACCCTCCACTTT. Its protein is CASSLVAQGDTLHF.

This rearrangement joins TRBV30 to TRBJ2-1; 7 bases are shared with TRBD2. J was trimmed by 3 bases and V by 4 bases; bases with no gene match: 3. From germline, CDR1 is GTSNPN and CDR2 SVGIG (reference sequence). The CDR3 extends over 13 amino acids. CDR3: CAWNRGDYNEQFF. In DNA form, the CDR3 reads TGTGCCTGGAACCGGGGGGACTACAATGAGCAGTTCTTC.

The sample holds one count of this clone. CDR3 sequence: CASSLGLAGGNEQFF. The CDR3 coding sequence is TGTGCCAGTAGTTTGGGACTAGCGGGAGGTAATGAGCAGTTCTTC. V is TRBV19 and J is TRBJ2-1, with 15 bases lining up with TRBD2. There are 15 residues in the CDR3. With V trimmed by 5 bases and J by 7 bases, 3 bases remained unmatched. From germline, CDR1 is LNHDA and CDR2 SQIVND (reference sequence).

The chain employs TRBV6-1 and TRBJ2-7; TRBD2 might be the D (5 bases). Looked up from germline, CDR1 is MNHNS and CDR2 is SASEGT. The CDR3 covers 9 residues. V gave up 10 bases and J gave up 6 bases, with 7 bases separating them. In DNA, the CDR3 is TGTGCCACCCGGGGCGAGCAGTACTTC. It yields the protein CATRGEQYF.

This clone was found a few times. The rearrangement joins TRBV6-5 to TRBJ1-4, with TRBD1 matching over 9 bases. The CDR3 length is 14 residues. The V segment lost 4 bases and the J segment 4 bases; nucleotides outside the gene matches: 1. From germline, CDR1 is MNHEY and CDR2 SVGAGI. The CDR3 DNA is TGTGCCAGCAGTTCGGGACAGGGTAATGAAAAACTGTTTTTT. Amino acid sequence: CASSSGQGNEKLFF.

The rearrangement links TRBV7-9 to TRBJ2-6; 8 nucleotides agree with TRBD1. The ends lost 5 bases at V and 4 bases at J; junction bases unmatched: 7. The CDR3 length is 16 residues. Germline V gives CDR1 SEHNR, CDR2 FQNEAQ (reference sequence). CDR3: CASSARQGPGANVLTF. The CDR3 DNA reads as TGTGCCAGCAGCGCCAGACAGGGGCCGGGGGCCAACGTCCTGACTTTC.

Here the CDR3 reads CASSSRDSWGEAFF. The CDR3, as DNA: TGCGCCAGCAGCTCCCGGGACTCTTGGGGTGAAGCTTTCTTT. The chain employs TRBV5-1 and TRBJ1-1; possibly TRBD1 for D (5 bases). The CDR3 is 14 residues long. V lost 3 bases and J lost 7, with 16 bases in between. From germline, CDR1 is SGHRS and CDR2 YFSETQ.

The chain combines TRBV11-2 with TRBJ2-7; TRBD2 matches at 7 bases. The CDR3 spans 16 residues. The germline CDR1 and CDR2 sequences are SGHAT and FQNNGV. With V trimmed by 4 bases and J by 2 bases, 11 bases remained unmatched. The CDR3, as DNA: TGTGCCAGCAGCTCACCCCGGGGGGAGCGGGCCTACGAGCAGTACTTC. This sequence encodes CASSSPRGERAYEQYF.

The genes are TRBV29-1 and TRBJ2-7; D remains unclear. V lost 4 bases, J lost 5 bases, and 15 bases lay in between. The length of the CDR3 is 13 residues. Looked up from germline, CDR1 is SQVTM and CDR2 is ANQGSEA. As DNA, the CDR3 is TGCAGCGTTGGGAGTAGATTGGTTCACGAGCAGTACTTC. Its translation: CSVGSRLVHEQYF.

The table lists this clone with a count of one. This chain links TRBV11-1 with TRBJ2-1, with 11 bases matching TRBD2. V shed 2 bases and J 5 bases; nucleotides not matched to a gene: 5. The length of the CDR3 is 16 residues. CDR1 and CDR2 from the germline V gene are SGHAT and FQDESV (reference sequence). CDR3 sequence (DNA): TGTGCCAGCAGCTTAACCGGGACTAGCGGTGACAATGAGCAGTTCTTC. The encoded protein is CASSLTGTSGDNEQFF. Supplemented by reference TRBV11-1 and TRBJ2-1, the full variable domain reads EAEVAQSPRYKITEKSQAVAFWCDPISGHATLYWYRQILGQGPELLVQFQDESVVDDSQLPKDRFSAERLKGVDSTLKIQPAELGDSAMYLCASSLTGTSGDNEQFFGPGTRLTVL.

J is TRBJ1-6 and V is TRBV28, with 9 bases that match TRBD1. CDR3 size: 15 residues. Trimming removed 3 bases from V and 13 bases from J; junction bases left unmatched: 10. The germline V gene has CDR1 MDHEN and CDR2 SYDVKM. The CDR3 region has the DNA TGTGCCAGCAGTTTGTACGGGACAGGGTTGTCGCCCCTCCACTTT. Protein product: CASSLYGTGLSPLHF.

The chain uses TRBV4-1 and TRBJ2-1, with 10 nucleotides matching TRBD1. CDR3 length: 16 amino acids. The trim removed 3 bases at V and 7 bases at J, leaving 9 bases unmatched. In germline, CDR1 is MGHRA, CDR2 YSYEKL. This CDR3 is CASSQEGQGMRNEQFF. Here the CDR3 DNA reads TGCGCCAGCAGCCAGGAGGGACAGGGGATGAGGAATGAGCAGTTCTTC.

The V and J genes are TRBV5-5 and TRBJ1-2; no firm D call. This CDR3 has 14 residues. V was pared by 4 bases and J by 2 bases, with 12 bases between. Germline CDR1 SGHKS, CDR2 YYEKEE (reference sequence). The CDR3 is CASSPPPRNYGYTF. In DNA form, the CDR3 reads TGTGCCAGCAGCCCCCCACCCAGGAACTATGGCTACACCTTC. The full variable domain, completed using reference TRBV5-5 and TRBJ1-2, is DAGVTQSPTHLIKTRGQQVTLRCSPISGHKSVSWYQQVLGQGPQFIFQYYEKEERGRGNFPDRFSARQFPNYSSELNVNALLLGDSALYLCASSPPPRNYGYTFGSGTRLTVV.

This chain connects TRBV9 to TRBJ1-4; D gene ambiguous. Germline V gene lookup returns CDR1 SGDLS and CDR2 YYNGEE. The CDR3 contains 14 residues. Trimming left V 3 bases short and J 7 bases short, with 13 bases between. CDR3 in amino acids: CASSANGRSEKLFF. The CDR3 nucleotides are TGTGCCAGCAGCGCTAATGGTAGGAGTGAAAAACTGTTTTTT. Full variable domain (remainder filled in from reference TRBV9 and TRBJ1-4): DSGVTQTPKHLITATGQRVTLRCSPRSGDLSVYWYQQSLDQGLQFLIQYYNGEERAKGNILERFSAQQFPDLHSELNLSSLELGDSALYFCASSANGRSEKLFFGSGTQLSVL.

This chain joins TRBV6-6 and TRBJ1-2; no firm D call. The CDR3 consists of 15 residues. The V gene lost 7 bases and the J gene lost 1 base, with 16 bases spanning the gap. In germline, CDR1 is MNHNY, CDR2 SVGAGI (reference sequence). CDR3 coding DNA: TGTGCCAGCACCACCGCCGGCGGATATAACTATGGCTACACCTTC. It translates to CASTTAGGYNYGYTF.

This clone was counted between two and nine times. The chain links TRBV9 to TRBJ2-5, with 10 positions matching TRBD1. The CDR3 is 15 amino acids. Germline V gives CDR1 SGDLS, CDR2 YYNGEE. The J segment lost 5 bases and the V segment lost 3 bases, leaving 7 bases of the junction unmatched. The CDR3 loop is CASSERGTGVETQYF. For the CDR3, the DNA is TGTGCCAGCAGCGAGCGAGGGACAGGGGTTGAGACCCAGTACTTC.